Reported below is one T cell receptor beta chain. The antigen is unknown. This specimen belongs to a study of blood T cells in healthy people across ages. With a J-beta primer mix and a sample-barcoded 5' primer, a second PCR ran about 6 to 11 cycles. From each sample, at least 3 million paired-end reads containing CDR3 were obtained. Each CDR3 protein is one row after TCRdb ran MiXCR on the 5' RACE reads. The sample contains fewer than 950,000 distinct CDR3 sequences, 50% to 65% of which appear only once. This CDR3 is 14 amino acids long. The trim removed 7 bases at V and 2 bases at J, leaving 1 base unmatched. CDR1 is KGHDR, CDR2 SFDVKD, per germline. Overall study results and limits: The recorded TCR beta diversity per million T cells decreased in a roughly linear manner with age.

The sequence was collected from an elderly man in good health. The chain is built from TRBV24-1 and TRBJ1-5, with 10 bases that match TRBD1. The sequenced sample consisted of blood. CDR3 nucleotides: TGTGCCACCAGGGGGACAGGGGGCAATCAGCCCCAGCATTTT. This codes for CATRGTGGNQPQHF.